The 18 T cell receptor beta chains below all came from one sample that was sequenced in a study of early T cells in non-severe SARS-CoV-2 infection (dated by TCRdb to about 2021). Libraries were made using 5' RACE. These reads were obtained on a NextSeq 500. The public reads were quality trimmed at Q25 with fastp and then assembled into clones with MiXCR by TCRdb, keeping productive beta chains. Identical CDR3 proteins give one entry, which carries the most common genes and DNA. Recorded for this sample are under 80,000 distinct CDR3 sequences; 13% of them occurred a single time. The ten biggest clones cover roughly 4.7% of the sample. The sequenced sample consisted of whole blood. The receptors derive from an adult who was a healthcare worker with PCR-confirmed SARS-CoV-2 infection or an uninfected control (not recorded which).

This clonotype was detected ten times or more. CDR3: CASSPVRGTNEKLFF. In nucleotides, the CDR3 is TGTGCCAGCAGCCCAGTCCGGGGCACTAATGAAAAACTGTTTTTT. The chain recombines TRBV4-2 with TRBJ1-4; D is perhaps TRBD1 (5 bases). The germline V gene has CDR1 LGHNA and CDR2 YNFKEQ. Trimming took 4 bases from V and 2 from J, leaving 11 bases between them. This CDR3 has 15 residues.

At least ten counts were recorded for this clonotype. The rearrangement uses TRBV4-3 and TRBJ2-3; no definite D call. The V and J ends lost 0 bases and 1 base respectively, with 8 bases between them. Germline V CDR1 and CDR2: LGHNA, YSLEER. CDR3 length: 15 amino acids. This CDR3 reads CASSQEGVGTDTQYF. In nucleotides, the CDR3 is TGCGCCAGCAGCCAAGAGGGTGTGGGCACAGATACGCAGTATTTT.

V usage is TRBV5-6 and J usage is TRBJ1-2; D is ambiguous. Trimming pared 0 bases from V and 6 bases from J, leaving 12 bases between. The CDR3 is 14 residues long. Germline-derived CDR1 and CDR2 are SGHDT and YYEEEE. CDR3 residues: CASSLAFGRHGYTF. In DNA, the CDR3 is TGTGCCAGCAGCTTGGCCTTCGGTCGCCATGGCTACACCTTC.

This clonotype showed up many times. The chain joins TRBV2 to TRBJ2-1; either TRBD1 or TRBD2 may fit D (6 bases each). The CDR3 extends over 13 amino acids. The V end lost 0 bases, the J end lost 12 bases, and 12 bases lay between the germline ends. The germline V gene encodes CDR1 SNHLY and CDR2 FYNNEI. The CDR3 loop is CASSEALGGSQFF. The CDR3 DNA reads TGTGCCAGCAGTGAAGCGCTGGGGGGCTCGCAGTTCTTC.

This clonotype was recorded many times. The CDR3 DNA reads as TGTGCCAGTAGTATAGCCCCGGGACAGGGGGAATTGAACATTCAGTACTTC. It codes for CASSIAPGQGELNIQYF. The rearrangement uses TRBV19 and TRBJ2-4; TRBD1 matches at 11 bases. Per germline, CDR1 LNHDA and CDR2 SQIVND (reference sequence). Unmatched junction bases numbered 9, after V lost 1 base and J lost 7 bases. The CDR3 has 17 amino acids.

This clonotype was recorded many times. The chain links TRBV6-1 to TRBJ2-5; D unresolved. Germline CDR1 and CDR2: MNHNS and SASEGT. The germline V and J ends were trimmed by 4 bases and 2 bases, with 2 bases remaining between them. This CDR3 spans 11 amino acids. DNA for the CDR3: TGTGCCAGCAGTGTACAAGAGACCCAGTACTTC. It translates to CASSVQETQYF.

This clonotype was seen more than once but under ten times. This chain uses TRBV7-2 with TRBJ1-2; D is unresolved. The CDR3 loop spans 13 amino acids. Trimming shortened V by 10 bases and J by 3 bases, and 15 bases separated the two germline ends. Germline lookup yields CDR1 SGHTA and CDR2 FQGNSA. CDR3 DNA: TGTGCCACCTTAAGGGCGGTAGACTATGGCTACACCTTC. It translates to CATLRAVDYGYTF.

This clonotype was recorded many times. The rearrangement links TRBV11-2 to TRBJ2-3, with D perhaps TRBD2 (6 bases). The CDR3 length is 14 residues. V was clipped by 5 bases and J by 4 bases, with 13 bases between them. Germline V lookup: CDR1 SGHAT, CDR2 FQNNGV. The CDR3 DNA sequence: TGTGCCAGCAGCAAACGGGAGTCTTCAGATACGCAGTATTTT. It is translated as CASSKRESSDTQYF.

This clonotype occurred many times. The chain is built from TRBV11-2 and TRBJ2-2; D uncertain. The CDR3 length is 15 residues. With 5 bases removed from V and 6 bases from J, the gap between germline ends came to 16 bases. CDR1 is SGHAT, CDR2 FQNNGV, per germline. The CDR3 reads CASSLTGVTSGELFF. In DNA form, the CDR3 reads TGTGCCAGCAGCCTGACTGGAGTTACATCCGGGGAGCTGTTTTTT.

This clonotype was seen repeatedly, ten times or more. The rearrangement uses TRBV5-5 and TRBJ1-1; unclear D gene. The CDR3 is 17 residues long. Germline loops: CDR1 SGHKS, CDR2 YYEKEE (reference sequence). Trimming cost V 3 bases and J 1 base, with 19 bases left between them. CDR3 coding DNA: TGTGCCAGCAGCTCGCAACCACCGGGAGCAGGGAACACTGAAGCTTTCTTT. Translated: CASSSQPPGAGNTEAFF.

This clonotype was counted between two and nine times. This chain joins TRBV29-1 and TRBJ1-1; D might be TRBD1 (5 bases). This CDR3 is 11 amino acids long. Deletions cut 7 bases from V and 4 bases from J, with 10 bases between. Germline lookup yields CDR1 SQVTM and CDR2 ANQGSEA. CDR3 amino acids: CSAERGTEAFF. Written as DNA, the CDR3 is TGCAGCGCCGAGAGGGGCACTGAAGCTTTCTTT.

This clonotype was observed a few times. The chain couples TRBV29-1 to TRBJ2-5; 8 nucleotides line up with TRBD2. This CDR3 region has 14 residues. From germline, CDR1 is SQVTM and CDR2 ANQGSEA. V was pared by 7 bases and J by 2 bases, with 9 bases of the junction left unmatched. CDR3 region: CSGREVARQETQYF. The CDR3 DNA reads TGCAGCGGGCGGGAGGTGGCGAGACAAGAGACCCAGTACTTC.

This clonotype was detected many times. The chain is built from TRBV7-6 and TRBJ2-7; D may be TRBD1 (5 bases). Germline V gene data show CDR1 as SGHVS and CDR2 as FNYEAQ. The CDR3 is made up of 12 amino acids. V lost 5 bases to trimming and J lost 4 bases, with 9 bases between them. The DNA for the CDR3 is TGTGCCAGCAGCCTCCAGGGTTACGAGCAGTACTTC. Protein sequence: CASSLQGYEQYF.

This clonotype was seen at least ten times. This chain uses TRBV7-2 with TRBJ1-1; perhaps TRBD1 as D (6 bases). The CDR3 totals 15 residues. Trimming left V 5 bases short and J 4 bases short, with 17 bases between. Germline V gives CDR1 SGHTA, CDR2 FQGNSA. CDR3 nucleotide sequence: TGTGCCAGCAGCCCCCCCACAGGGTATGGCACTGAAGCTTTCTTT. Translated: CASSPPTGYGTEAFF.

The table lists this clonotype with many counts. This chain joins TRBV10-3 and TRBJ1-1; weak D call: TRBD1 (5 bases). CDR1 is ENHRY and CDR2 is SYGVKD in the germline V gene. Trimming stripped 6 bases from V and 10 bases from J, with 21 bases between. The CDR3 consists of 14 residues. The CDR3 protein is CAIRKDSSLQGAFF. The CDR3 nucleotides read TGTGCCATCAGAAAAGACAGCTCCCTTCAGGGAGCTTTCTTT.

V usage is TRBV3-1 and J usage is TRBJ2-3; D is undetermined. This CDR3 comprises 12 residues. The germline V gene encodes CDR1 LGHDT and CDR2 YNNKEL (reference sequence). Trimming stripped 0 bases from V and 7 bases from J, with 5 bases between. CDR3 DNA sequence: TGTGCCAGCAGCCAAGATGGGTATACGCAGTATTTT. It codes for CASSQDGYTQYF.

This clonotype was observed a few times. J is TRBJ1-1 and V is TRBV7-2; 8 bases are shared with TRBD1. Germline CDR1 reads SGHTA; CDR2 reads FQGNSA. V was pared by 5 bases and J by 0 bases, with 5 bases of the junction left unmatched. The CDR3 is made up of 15 amino acids. This CDR3 reads CASSPQQGVNTEAFF. The CDR3 DNA reads as TGTGCCAGCAGCCCCCAACAGGGGGTGAACACTGAAGCTTTCTTT. The full variable domain, completed using reference TRBV7-2 and TRBJ1-1, is GAGVSQSPSNKVTEKGKDVELRCDPISGHTALYWYRQSLGQGLEFLIYFQGNSAPDKSGLPSDRFSAERTGGSVSTLTIQRTQQEDSAVYLCASSPQQGVNTEAFFGQGTRLTVV.

The rearrangement uses TRBV20-1 and TRBJ2-1; 8 nucleotides line up with TRBD1. The V segment lost 7 bases and the J segment 1 base; nucleotides outside the gene matches: 3. Germline V gene lookup returns CDR1 DFQATT and CDR2 SNEGSKA (reference sequence). This CDR3 region has 13 residues. The CDR3 DNA is TGCAGTGTTGGACAGGGTTCCTACAATGAGCAGTTCTTC. Its translation is CSVGQGSYNEQFF.